This passage covers 2 T cell receptor beta chains from one sample sequenced in a study of neurological immune-mediated disorders. TCRdb passed the 5' RACE reads through MiXCR, listing each CDR3 protein once. The sample contains about 55,000 distinct CDR3 sequences, under 30% of which appear only once. The time point was: technical triplicate 2. The material sequenced was PBMCs. These receptors all come from a man aged 60 to 75 with HTLV-1-associated myelopathy (HAM/TSP).

The genes are TRBV19 and TRBJ1-4; a possible D gene is TRBD1 (5 bases). With 6 bases removed from V and 8 bases from J, the gap between germline ends came to 22 bases. In germline, CDR1 is LNHDA, CDR2 SQIVND (reference sequence). The length of the CDR3 is 16 residues. CDR3 in amino acids: CASSNHGTPLSEKLFF. CDR3 nucleotides: TGTGCCAGTAGCAACCACGGGACCCCTCTTAGCGAAAAACTGTTTTTT.

The chain links TRBV28 to TRBJ2-7, with D perhaps assigned TRBD1 or TRBD2 (5 bases each). V was trimmed by 2 bases and J by 6 bases, leaving 14 bases between them. The CDR3 is 14 amino acids. In germline, CDR1 is MDHEN, CDR2 SYDVKM. This chain's CDR3 is CASSLMDFGGEQYF. Here the CDR3 DNA reads TGTGCCAGCAGTTTAATGGACTTTGGGGGCGAGCAGTACTTC. The whole variable domain, filled in from reference TRBV28 and TRBJ2-7, reads DVKVTQSSRYLVKRTGEKVFLECVQDMDHENMFWYRQDPGLGLRLIYFSYDVKMKEKGDIPEGYSVSREKKERFSLILESASTNQTSMYLCASSLMDFGGEQYFGPGTRLTVT.